This TCR beta chain was captured in a study of T cell responses to AZD1222 COVID-19 vaccine. Study-wide findings and caveats: The study found vaccine-associated CD4 TCRs spanning spike, dominant at 160-218 and 743-854. Clonal diversity was possibly underestimated, and white British individuals and females predominated among donors.

Concerning this clone: Its specificity is not known.

Profiling relied on immunoSEQ multiplex PCR, and the TCRdb table lists in-frame clones only, not all of them. The sample records 150,000 to 200,000 clones, around nine tenths being singletons. V was pared by 1 base and J by 7 bases, with 14 bases between. This CDR3 region has 14 residues. Germline CDR1 reads SGHTA; CDR2 reads FQGNSA. The chain joins TRBV7-2 to TRBJ2-7; tentative D call: TRBD2 (5 bases). This specimen consisted of peripheral blood, obtained 28 days after the second AZD1222 dose. This sequence originates from an adult who received the AZD1222 COVID-19 vaccine. The CDR3 sequence: CASSLEDWGREQYF. The CDR3 DNA reads TGTGCCAGCAGCTTAGAGGACTGGGGTCGGGAGCAGTACTTC.